These 23 T cell receptor beta chains came from one sample sequenced in a study of T cells in Graves' hyperthyroidism and ophthalmopathy. RNA transcripts were the template for amplifying TCR beta CDR3 regions. An initial round of RT-PCR targeting the TCR CDR3 relied on the HTBI primer set. TCRdb reanalysed the multiplex PCR reads using MiXCR and keeps one entry per CDR3 protein. The profile covers hundreds of thousands of distinct CDR3 sequences, with 35% to 40% appearing a single time and about 8.9% taken by the ten largest. The sequencing input was blood. Receptors were obtained from a man aged 18-30 years with Graves' hyperthyroidism.

About this clonotype: One end of the junction varies from germline; a read error may be responsible. V usage is TRBV6-1 and J usage is TRBJ2-7, with D perhaps TRBD1 or TRBD2 (7 bases each). Germline V gene data show CDR1 as MNHNS and CDR2 as SASEGT. This CDR3 is 14 amino acids long. Written as DNA, the CDR3 is TGTGCCAGCAGTGGACAGGGAGGGCCCTACGAGCGGTACTTC. Translating gives CASSGQGGPYERYF.

Many counts were recorded for this clonotype. The chain has TRBV7-8 and TRBJ1-5; 7 nucleotides match TRBD1. V lost 0 bases to trimming and J lost 5 bases; unmatched junction nucleotides: 4. The germline V gene encodes CDR1 SGHVS and CDR2 FQNEAQ. This CDR3 has 15 amino acids. CDR3 residues: CASSLARRGHQPQHF. DNA of the CDR3: TGTGCCAGCAGCTTAGCGAGAAGGGGGCATCAGCCCCAGCATTTT.

The chain joins TRBV19 to TRBJ1-2, with D possibly matching TRBD1 (6 bases). V lost 8 bases and J lost 7, with 14 bases in between. Per germline, CDR1 LNHDA and CDR2 SQIVND (reference sequence). This CDR3 has 12 residues. CDR3 in amino acids: CASATGRAGYTF. Written as DNA, the CDR3 is TGTGCCAGTGCAACAGGGAGGGCTGGCTACACCTTC.

This clonotype appeared many times. This chain links TRBV7-2 with TRBJ2-7, with D unresolved. Germline V gene sequence: CDR1 SGHTA, CDR2 FQGNSA. V lost 5 bases to trimming and J lost 7 bases, with 12 bases between them. The CDR3 runs 12 residues. CDR3 sequence reads: CASSLLGLEQYF. For the CDR3, the DNA is TGTGCCAGCAGCCTCCTCGGGTTAGAGCAGTACTTC.

This clonotype was detected ten times or more. The rearrangement uses TRBV9 and TRBJ2-7, with 13 bases that match TRBD2. This CDR3 comprises 16 residues. Losses at the gene ends were 3 bases for V and 7 bases for J; bases not matched to a gene: 10. CDR1 is SGDLS and CDR2 is YYNGEE in the germline V gene. CDR3 amino acids: CASSELGTSGAQEQYF. Here the CDR3 DNA reads TGTGCCAGCAGCGAGCTCGGGACTAGCGGGGCGCAGGAGCAGTACTTC.

The chain couples TRBV7-9 to TRBJ1-4; D gene ambiguous. CDR1 is SEHNR and CDR2 is FQNEAQ in the germline V gene (reference sequence). With 7 bases removed from V and 9 bases from J, the gap between germline ends came to 6 bases. This CDR3 is built from 10 residues. CDR3 bases: TGTGCCAGCATCATAAAAAAACTGTTTTTT. Translation gives CASIIKKLFF.

The CDR3 sequence: CASSPRGYRSGGELFF. CDR3 DNA: TGTGCCAGCAGCCCTCGAGGCTACAGATCCGGCGGGGAGCTGTTTTTT. The rearrangement links TRBV5-5 to TRBJ2-2, with D uncertain. The CDR3 contains 16 residues. The ends were cut back, 4 bases at V and 7 bases at J, with 20 bases in the middle. Germline assignment: CDR1 SGHKS and CDR2 YYEKEE (reference sequence).

On this clonotype: With a much larger clone just one base away, this may be a read error. The chain recombines TRBV10-2 with TRBJ1-2; possibly TRBD1 for D (6 bases). The V gene's germline CDR1 is WSHSY and CDR2 SAAADI. Between the trimmed V and J ends, which lost 8 bases and 2 bases, there was a span of 15 bases. The CDR3 runs to 14 residues. CDR3 region: CASLSGGGNYGYTF. The CDR3 coding sequence is TGCGCCAGCTTAAGTGGGGGGGGCAACTATGGCTACACCTTC.

This clonotype showed up many times. The rearrangement uses TRBV11-2 and TRBJ2-6; D is possibly TRBD1 or TRBD2 (5 bases each). From germline, CDR1 is SGHAT and CDR2 FQNNGV. The germline V and J ends were trimmed by 5 bases and 15 bases, with 14 bases remaining between them. The CDR3 is 12 residues long. CDR3 sequence: CASSPTGGGLTF. The CDR3 DNA reads as TGTGCCAGCAGCCCGACCGGTGGGGGCCTGACTTTC.

This clonotype has only one observation. Just one base apart from a much larger clone, this may be a read error. The V call is TRBV29-1, the J call TRBJ2-7; 9 nucleotides align to TRBD1. J gave up 3 bases and V 7 bases, and 7 bases lay outside the gene matches. Germline V CDR1 and CDR2: SQVTM, ANQGSEA. The CDR3 length is 13 residues. The CDR3 region has the DNA TGCAGCGCCGAGACAGGGGGGGGCTACGAGCAGTACTTC. Translation: CSAETGGGYEQYF.

This clonotype turned up a few times. The rearrangement uses TRBV2 and TRBJ1-3, with D hard to call. V was clipped by 3 bases and J by 1 base, with 10 bases between them. Germline loops: CDR1 SNHLY, CDR2 FYNNEI. There are 15 residues in the CDR3. CDR3 nucleotide sequence: TGTGCCAGCAGTGAGTCGGGGAAATCTGGAAACACCATATATTTT. Translating gives CASSESGKSGNTIYF.

This clonotype was counted many times. The chain couples TRBV4-1 to TRBJ1-6; the D is unclear. Trimming removed 1 base from V and 6 bases from J, with 4 bases in between. CDR3 length: 13 residues. Germline CDR1 is MGHRA and CDR2 is YSYEKL. The CDR3 region is CASSQVANSPLHF. In DNA form, the CDR3 reads TGCGCCAGCAGCCAAGTAGCTAATTCACCCCTCCACTTT.

This clonotype was observed many times. J is TRBJ1-6 and V is TRBV20-1; tentatively, D is TRBD1 (5 bases). The CDR3 spans 14 residues. Germline assignment: CDR1 DFQATT and CDR2 SNEGSKA (reference sequence). Deletions cut 6 bases from V and 6 bases from J, with 15 bases between. The CDR3 reads CSATSRDFNSPLHF. As DNA, the CDR3 is TGCAGTGCGACATCACGGGACTTTAATTCACCCCTCCACTTT.

This clonotype appeared many times. This chain connects TRBV15 to TRBJ1-5, with 9 positions matching TRBD1. The V gene's germline CDR1 is LNHNV and CDR2 YYDKDF (reference sequence). V dropped 6 bases and J dropped 6; count of bases not matched to a gene: 6. CDR3 size: 14 residues. The CDR3 spells CATSTGGAGQPQHF. As DNA, the CDR3 is TGTGCCACCAGTACAGGGGGCGCAGGTCAGCCCCAGCATTTT.

V is TRBV2 and J is TRBJ1-1; 8 bases are a match to TRBD1. The CDR3 length is 14 residues. J was trimmed by 0 bases and V by 4 bases; bases with no gene match: 1. Germline CDR1 SNHLY, CDR2 FYNNEI. The CDR3 reads CASSGQGLNTEAFF. In DNA, the CDR3 is TGTGCCAGCAGTGGACAGGGGTTGAACACTGAAGCTTTCTTT.

This clonotype was seen repeatedly, ten times or more. This chain joins TRBV14 and TRBJ2-5; D not resolved. Germline V lookup: CDR1 SGHDN, CDR2 FVKESK. This CDR3 contains 13 residues. V was clipped by 5 bases and J by 2 bases, with 9 bases between them. Here the CDR3 reads CASSVRLQETQYF. The CDR3 DNA reads TGTGCCAGCAGCGTCAGGCTACAAGAGACCCAGTACTTC.

The sample holds one count of this clonotype. The V call is TRBV12-3 or TRBV12-4, the J call TRBJ2-2; 9 bases line up with TRBD2. This CDR3 region has 18 residues. Losses at the gene ends were 4 bases for V and 6 bases for J; bases not matched to a gene: 15. The CDR3 bases are TGTGCCAGCAGTTCGACAGGGAGAGTGGGGACTAGCCCCGGGGAGCTGTTTTTT. Translation gives CASSSTGRVGTSPGELFF.

On this clonotype itself: The final CDR3 position lacks the conserved phenylalanine or tryptophan, pointing to a likely read error. This chain joins TRBV20-1 and TRBJ2-7; 7 bases agree with TRBD1. The germline gives CDR1 DFQATT, CDR2 SNEGSKA (reference sequence). V was pared by 0 bases and J by 3 bases, with 8 bases of the junction left unmatched. This CDR3 spans 15 amino acids. Here the CDR3 reads CSARESQGTVYEQYL. The DNA for the CDR3 is TGCAGTGCTAGAGAGTCGCAGGGGACAGTCTACGAGCAGTACTTA.

This clonotype was recorded at least ten times. V gene TRBV5-6 combines with J gene TRBJ1-6; TRBD1 aligns across 8 bases. Germline loops: CDR1 SGHDT, CDR2 YYEEEE. Unmatched junction bases numbered 3, after V lost 2 bases and J lost 8 bases. The CDR3 sequence is 14 residues long. Here the CDR3 reads CASSFTGGDSPLHF. In nucleotides, the CDR3 is TGTGCCAGCAGCTTCACAGGGGGAGATTCACCCCTCCACTTT.

This clonotype came up many times. The chain couples TRBV10-1 to TRBJ2-6, with 10 bases identical to TRBD1. The CDR3 is 19 residues long. Germline CDR1 reads WNHNN; CDR2 reads SYGVQD (reference sequence). V was pared by 6 bases and J by 0 bases, with 11 bases of the junction left unmatched. The CDR3 sequence: CASSPLGQGIPSGANVLTF. The CDR3 bases are TGCGCCAGCAGCCCCCTGGGACAGGGGATTCCCTCTGGGGCCAACGTCCTGACTTTC.

Ten or more counts support this clonotype. This chain links TRBV7-9 with TRBJ2-7, with 9 bases aligning to TRBD2. The CDR3 runs 15 residues. CDR1 and CDR2 from the germline V gene are SEHNR and FQNEAQ (reference sequence). With 5 bases clipped from V and 7 bases from J, the junction kept 12 bases outside the gene matches. CDR3 DNA: TGTGCCAGCAGCAGCGGGACTAGCTCTCCAAGAGAGCAGTACTTC. Translating gives CASSSGTSSPREQYF. Full variable domain (remainder filled in from reference TRBV7-9 and TRBJ2-7): DTGVSQNPRHKITKRGQNVTFRCDPISEHNRLYWYRQTLGQGPEFLTYFQNEAQLEKSRLLSDRFSAERPKGSFSTLEIQRTEQGDSAMYLCASSSGTSSPREQYFGPGTRLTVT.

This rearrangement joins TRBV9 to TRBJ1-6; 8 positions agree with TRBD1. The CDR3 consists of 12 residues. Trimming at V came to 4 bases and at J to 14 bases, leaving 5 bases not matched to a gene. Germline assignment: CDR1 SGDLS and CDR2 YYNGEE. CDR3 nucleotide sequence: TGTGCCAGCAGCTCACAGGGGGGCGCCCTCCACTTT. Translated: CASSSQGGALHF.

The rearrangement uses TRBV19 and TRBJ1-5; a weak D match, TRBD1 (6 bases). The CDR3 loop spans 15 amino acids. The ends were cut back, 5 bases at V and 0 bases at J, with 11 bases in the middle. The germline CDR1 and CDR2 sequences are LNHDA and SQIVND (reference sequence). CDR3 in DNA: TGTGCCAGTAGTGCAGGGGCCCTTAGCAATCAGCCCCAGCATTTT. Amino acids: CASSAGALSNQPQHF. The complete variable domain, with remaining parts taken from reference TRBV19 and TRBJ1-5, reads DGGITQSPKYLFRKEGQNVTLSCEQNLNHDAMYWYRQDPGQGLRLIYYSQIVNDFQKGDIAEGYSVSREKKESFPLTVTSAQKNPTAFYLCASSAGALSNQPQHFGDGTRLSIL.